These 29 T cell receptor beta chains were all obtained from the same sample, sequenced in a study of control samples from healthy donors and cancer patients. The data were produced by immunoSEQ multiplex PCR, yet TCRdb's version contains in-frame clones alone and is incomplete. This table holds almost 85,000 clones, 65% to 90% found once. The specimen was PBMCs. The receptors derive from a man in his sixties with head and neck cancer.

The chain links TRBV5-8 to TRBJ2-1; possible D gene TRBD2, 5 bases. V was cut by 0 bases and J by 2 bases, with 9 bases left in between. CDR3 length: 15 amino acids. From germline, CDR1 is SGHTS and CDR2 YDEGEE. CDR3 bases: TGTGCCAGCAGCTTGGGAGGGTTCACCTACAATGAGCAGTTCTTC. Encoded protein: CASSLGGFTYNEQFF.

The chain is built from TRBV12-5 and TRBJ2-5; D possibly corresponds to TRBD1 (5 bases). The CDR3 runs 13 residues. The germline V and J ends were trimmed by 3 bases and 4 bases, with 9 bases remaining between them. The germline V gene encodes CDR1 LGHNT and CDR2 FRNRAP. In DNA form, the CDR3 reads TGTGCTAGTGGTTTTAATACAGGAGAGACCCAGTACTTC. This sequence encodes CASGFNTGETQYF.

The rearrangement uses TRBV15 and TRBJ1-2, with TRBD1 identical over 7 bases. The CDR3 covers 16 residues. Germline V gene lookup returns CDR1 LNHNV and CDR2 YYDKDF (reference sequence). Losses at the gene ends were 0 bases for V and 8 bases for J; bases not matched to a gene: 12. As DNA, the CDR3 is TGTGCCACCAGCAGAGATAGTGCAACAGGGGCGTACGGCTACACCTTC. Its translation: CATSRDSATGAYGYTF. The full variable domain, its missing parts supplied by reference TRBV15 and TRBJ1-2, is DAMVIQNPRYQVTQFGKPVTLSCSQTLNHNVMYWYQQKSSQAPKLLFHYYDKDFNNEADTPDNFQSRRPNTSFCFLDIRSPGLGDTAMYLCATSRDSATGAYGYTFGSGTRLTVV.

V and J are TRBV2 and TRBJ1-5; no definite D call. In germline, CDR1 is SNHLY, CDR2 FYNNEI. The CDR3 is 15 amino acids. Trimming removed 6 bases from V and 0 bases from J, with 12 bases in between. CDR3 nucleotides: TGTGCCAGCAGCCCCACACGTTATAGCAATCAGCCCCAGCATTTT. Its protein product is CASSPTRYSNQPQHF.

This clone has more than one count but fewer than ten. CDR3 region: CASFSPGGGWTQYF. CDR3 sequence (DNA): TGCGCCAGCTTTTCTCCGGGTGGGGGGTGGACGCAGTATTTT. V usage is TRBV10-2 and J usage is TRBJ2-3, with a possible D match to TRBD2 (6 bases). The V end lost 8 bases, the J end lost 9 bases, and 21 bases lay between the germline ends. The CDR3 loop spans 14 amino acids. CDR1 and CDR2 (germline): WSHSY, SAAADI.

This clone occurred a few times. This sequence joins TRBV4-1 and TRBJ2-3, with D tentatively TRBD2 (5 bases). This CDR3 is 16 amino acids long. Germline CDR1 is MGHRA and CDR2 is YSYEKL. The ends were cut back, 2 bases at V and 2 bases at J, with 14 bases in the middle. The CDR3 DNA reads as TGCGCCAGCAGCCAATTTGGACTTACCTCCACAGATACGCAGTATTTT. Amino acids: CASSQFGLTSTDTQYF.

This sequence joins TRBV4-1 and TRBJ2-1, with D possibly matching TRBD1 (6 bases). Looked up from germline, CDR1 is MGHRA and CDR2 is YSYEKL. This CDR3 has 14 amino acids. V was pared by 4 bases and J by 6 bases, with 13 bases between. The CDR3 bases are TGCGCCAGCAGCCCACTAACAGGGACCAATGAGCAGTTCTTC. This translates into CASSPLTGTNEQFF.

This clone occurred once. The CDR3 here is CASSGAQGNQPQHF. The CDR3 nucleotides are TGTGCCAGCAGTGGGGCCCAGGGAAATCAGCCCCAGCATTTT. The chain is built from TRBV28 and TRBJ1-5, with D maybe TRBD1 (5 bases). Germline CDR1 reads MDHEN; CDR2 reads SYDVKM. The CDR3 is 14 residues long. The V end lost 5 bases, the J end lost 4 bases, and 12 bases lay between the germline ends.

J is TRBJ2-4 and V is TRBV19; no definite D call. The V end lost 5 bases, the J end lost 1 base, and 12 bases lay between the germline ends. The germline CDR1 and CDR2 sequences are LNHDA and SQIVND (reference sequence). This CDR3 comprises 15 residues. Here the CDR3 reads CASSPDRRAKNIQYF. The CDR3 DNA reads TGTGCCAGTAGTCCGGACCGGCGGGCCAAAAACATTCAGTACTTC. Together with reference TRBV19 and TRBJ2-4, the CDR3 gives the full variable domain: DGGITQSPKYLFRKEGQNVTLSCEQNLNHDAMYWYRQDPGQGLRLIYYSQIVNDFQKGDIAEGYSVSREKKESFPLTVTSAQKNPTAFYLCASSPDRRAKNIQYFGAGTRLSVL.

The chain employs TRBV28 and TRBJ2-7; D remains unclear. Germline V gives CDR1 MDHEN, CDR2 SYDVKM. The CDR3 loop spans 13 amino acids. The V end lost 5 bases, the J end lost 1 base, and 9 bases lay between the germline ends. CDR3: CASSTDGSYEQYF. The CDR3 DNA is TGTGCCAGCAGTACCGACGGATCCTACGAGCAGTACTTC.

This rearrangement joins TRBV30 to TRBJ2-1; weak D call: TRBD1 (5 bases). The V gene lost 4 bases and the J gene lost 3 bases, with 16 bases spanning the gap. Germline loops: CDR1 GTSNPN, CDR2 SVGIG (reference sequence). This CDR3 comprises 15 residues. CDR3 sequence reads: CAWTDGHPLYNEQFF. The CDR3 nucleotides are TGTGCCTGGACCGATGGACACCCTCTCTACAATGAGCAGTTCTTC. The full variable domain, its missing parts supplied by reference TRBV30 and TRBJ2-1, is SQTIHQWPATLVQPVGSPLSLECTVEGTSNPNLYWYRQAAGRGLQLLFYSVGIGQISSEVPQNLSASRPQDRQFILSSKKLLLSDSGFYLCAWTDGHPLYNEQFFGPGTRLTVL.

The chain links TRBV19 to TRBJ2-3, with 11 bases aligning to TRBD2. Germline trimming cut 8 bases from V and 6 bases from J; bases unmatched to any gene: 7. This CDR3 contains 14 residues. The germline CDR1 and CDR2 sequences are LNHDA and SQIVND (reference sequence). The CDR3 nucleotides read TGTGCCAGTCTGGAGACTAGCGGGGCTGATACGCAGTATTTT. Translated: CASLETSGADTQYF.

CDR3 sequence: CASSLAVKGATNEKLFF. The CDR3 nucleotides are TGTGCCAGCAGCTTAGCGGTGAAGGGGGCCACTAATGAAAAACTGTTTTTT. The chain employs TRBV11-2 and TRBJ1-4; 7 bases agree with TRBD1. This CDR3 is built from 17 residues. The germline gives CDR1 SGHAT, CDR2 FQNNGV. V dropped 1 base and J dropped 2; count of bases not matched to a gene: 7.

The chain has TRBV6-5 and TRBJ1-6; D not certain. Trimming removed 2 bases at V and 7 bases at J, with 9 bases between. CDR1 and CDR2 from the germline V gene are MNHEY and SVGAGI. This CDR3 is 14 amino acids long. CDR3 loop: CASSYGQLNSPLHF. The CDR3, as DNA: TGTGCCAGCAGTTACGGGCAGCTAAATTCACCCCTCCACTTT.

With respect to this clone: The sample has other DNA sequences that encode this CDR3 too. This chain joins TRBV2 and TRBJ2-3; D is unclear. The CDR3 contains 12 residues. V was trimmed by 3 bases and J by 3 bases, leaving 4 bases between them. The germline CDR1 and CDR2 sequences are SNHLY and FYNNEI. The CDR3 coding sequence is TGTGCCAGCAGTGAGGGAACAGATACGCAGTATTTT. Its translation: CASSEGTDTQYF.

There are many counts of this clone. V and J are TRBV7-2 and TRBJ2-2; perhaps TRBD1 as D (6 bases). V shed 5 bases and J shed 7 bases, with 11 bases lying between them. Germline V gene lookup returns CDR1 SGHTA and CDR2 FQGNSA. The CDR3 runs 13 residues. CDR3 nucleotides: TGTGCCAGCAGCCGACCACAGGGCGGGGAGCTGTTTTTT. This codes for CASSRPQGGELFF. Full variable domain (remainder filled in from reference TRBV7-2 and TRBJ2-2): GAGVSQSPSNKVTEKGKDVELRCDPISGHTALYWYRQSLGQGLEFLIYFQGNSAPDKSGLPSDRFSAERTGGSVSTLTIQRTQQEDSAVYLCASSRPQGGELFFGEGSRLTVL.

The chain uses TRBV6-4 and TRBJ2-3, with D unresolved. From germline, CDR1 is MRHNA and CDR2 SNTAGT. Trimming removed 0 bases at V and 5 bases at J, with 6 bases between. The CDR3 has 13 residues. The CDR3 bases are TGTGCCAGCAGTGACTCGTTAGGAGATACGCAGTATTTT. It yields the protein CASSDSLGDTQYF.

This clone was observed a handful of times. This rearrangement joins TRBV2 to TRBJ2-1, with D perhaps matching TRBD2 (6 bases). The germline V gene has CDR1 SNHLY and CDR2 FYNNEI. This CDR3 is built from 14 residues. V lost 5 bases and J 6 bases, leaving 14 bases between the germline ends. For the CDR3, the DNA is TGTGCCAGCAGTATCCGGGAGTTAGGCAATGAGCAGTTCTTC. Amino acid sequence: CASSIRELGNEQFF. The entire variable domain, with the rest obtained from reference TRBV2 and TRBJ2-1, is as follows: EPEVTQTPSHQVTQMGQEVILRCVPISNHLYFYWYRQILGQKVEFLVSFYNNEISEKSEIFDDQFSVERPDGSNFTLKIRSTKLEDSAMYFCASSIRELGNEQFFGPGTRLTVL.

This chain links TRBV20-1 with TRBJ1-6; D gene ambiguous. CDR3 length: 17 residues. The V gene's germline CDR1 is DFQATT and CDR2 SNEGSKA (reference sequence). Trimming stripped 3 bases from V and 0 bases from J, with 15 bases between. CDR3 nucleotides: TGCAGTGCTAGTCCCCGCCCAGAGAGCTCCTATAATTCACCCCTCCACTTT. Its translation is CSASPRPESSYNSPLHF.

In its sample, this clone was seen once. The V call is TRBV13, the J call TRBJ2-1; D is undetermined. The germline V and J ends were trimmed by 3 bases and 7 bases, with 10 bases remaining between them. CDR3 length: 13 residues. Germline-derived CDR1 and CDR2 are PRHDT and FYEKMQ (reference sequence). CDR3 loop: CASSFGPRNEQFF. CDR3 DNA sequence: TGTGCCAGCAGCTTTGGCCCGCGAAATGAGCAGTTCTTC.

V usage is TRBV5-1 and J usage is TRBJ1-5, with 7 bases identical to TRBD1. This CDR3 has 14 residues. V was pared by 4 bases and J by 2 bases, with 3 bases of the junction left unmatched. Germline CDR1 and CDR2: SGHRS and YFSETQ. This CDR3 reads CASSAGQGNQPQHF. CDR3 DNA sequence: TGCGCCAGCAGCGCTGGACAGGGCAATCAGCCCCAGCATTTT.

This clone was found once. The chain carries TRBV19 and TRBJ2-1; D call uncertain. V dropped 3 bases and J dropped 6 bases, with 12 bases sitting between them. Per the germline V gene, CDR1 is LNHDA and CDR2 is SQIVND (reference sequence). CDR3 length: 14 residues. This CDR3 reads CASSITRVVNEQFF. The CDR3 nucleotides read TGTGCCAGTAGTATTACGCGCGTCGTCAATGAGCAGTTCTTC.

The chain links TRBV6-5 to TRBJ2-1; D tentatively fits TRBD1 or TRBD2 (5 bases each). The germline CDR1 and CDR2 sequences are MNHEY and SVGAGI. V was clipped by 2 bases and J by 4 bases, with 9 bases between them. CDR3 length: 14 amino acids. CDR3 nucleotides: TGTGCCAGCAGTTACGGGTGGGGGTACAATGAGCAGTTCTTC. This sequence encodes CASSYGWGYNEQFF.

Concerning this clone: Within the sample, other DNA sequences also encode this same CDR3. The chain joins TRBV29-1 to TRBJ1-1, with D hard to call. Trimming removed 4 bases at V and 3 bases at J, with 3 bases between. This CDR3 is 10 amino acids long. Germline CDR1 reads SQVTM; CDR2 reads ANQGSEA. The CDR3 region is CSVGHTEAFF. The CDR3 DNA reads as TGCAGCGTTGGGCACACTGAAGCTTTCTTT.

This clone was detected once. The chain joins TRBV18 to TRBJ2-7; D might be TRBD1 (5 bases). The V and J ends lost 2 bases and 3 bases respectively, with 8 bases between them. Germline V gene sequence: CDR1 KGHSH, CDR2 LQKENI. This CDR3 spans 13 amino acids. Written as DNA, the CDR3 is TGTGCCAGCTCACCAGGACACCTCTACGAGCAGTACTTC. Amino acid sequence: CASSPGHLYEQYF.

This chain connects TRBV21-1 to TRBJ2-1; no check of the table's D call, TRBD2, against the DNA was made. TRBV21-1 is a listed pseudogene. The CDR3 totals 18 residues. The CDR3 sequence is CASSKLASFVSGSTEQFF. CDR3 in DNA: TGTGCCAGCAGCAAGCTAGCCTCTTTCGTTAGCGGGAGTACTGAGCAGTTCTTC.

Only one count was recorded for this clone. The J gene is TRBJ1-2, the V gene TRBV29-1, with D hard to call. The V gene lost 7 bases and the J gene lost 3 bases, with 9 bases spanning the gap. The CDR3 covers 11 residues. Germline CDR1 and CDR2: SQVTM and ANQGSEA. The CDR3 loop reads CSAKEDYGYTF. CDR3 nucleotides: TGCAGCGCGAAGGAGGACTATGGCTACACCTTC.

The rearrangement joins TRBV19 to TRBJ2-4, with a possible D match to TRBD2 (7 bases). Germline loops: CDR1 LNHDA, CDR2 SQIVND (reference sequence). The CDR3 is 19 residues long. With 5 bases removed from V and 0 bases from J, the gap between germline ends came to 23 bases. CDR3: CASSSLGRGPSSAKNIQYF. As DNA, the CDR3 is TGTGCCAGTAGTTCGCTTGGGCGGGGGCCATCATCAGCCAAAAACATTCAGTACTTC.

The rearrangement links TRBV6-5 to TRBJ2-7, with 7 bases identical to TRBD2. Trimming took 7 bases from V and 4 from J; bases not matched to a gene: 10. The germline V gene has CDR1 MNHEY and CDR2 SVGAGI. This CDR3 has 14 amino acids. CDR3 coding DNA: TGTGCCAGCATGAGGGAGCGGGGCCATTACGAGCAGTACTTC. It is translated as CASMRERGHYEQYF.